Each of the 25 T cell receptor beta chains below was sequenced from the same sample in a study of blood T cell repertoires in COVID-19. Data came from immunoSEQ multiplex PCR; TCRdb stores just in-frame clones and leaves some out. The sample includes tens of thousands of clones, around 89% seen only once; the top ten take 4.3%. Sequences were obtained from peripheral blood. These TCRs come from a woman older than 75 with active or convalescent COVID-19.

The chain uses TRBV9 and TRBJ2-6; D ambiguous. The CDR3 is 16 residues long. Trimming removed 0 bases from V and 0 bases from J, with 7 bases in between. Germline CDR1 SGDLS, CDR2 YYNGEE. This CDR3 reads CASSVAADSGANVLTF. In DNA, the CDR3 is TGTGCCAGCAGCGTAGCTGCGGACTCTGGGGCCAACGTCCTGACTTTC.

This sequence joins TRBV6-2 or TRBV6-3 and TRBJ2-1, with 10 positions matching TRBD2. The CDR3 has 15 amino acids. V shed 6 bases, J shed 8 bases, and the junction held 10 bases outside the gene matches. CDR1 and CDR2 from the germline V gene are MNHEY and SVGEGT. The CDR3, as DNA: TGTGCCAGCAGCGGGCCTAGCGGGAGAGAGCATGAGCAGTTCTTC. Translating gives CASSGPSGREHEQFF.

In its sample, this clone was seen a few times. V usage is TRBV28 and J usage is TRBJ1-5; 7 positions match TRBD1. J was trimmed by 11 bases and V by 7 bases; bases with no gene match: 14. CDR1 is MDHEN, CDR2 SYDVKM, per germline. The CDR3 has 14 amino acids. CDR3 in DNA: TGTGCCAGCACTCCCGAGGGACAGCCCGCCGCCCAGCATTTT. This gives the protein CASTPEGQPAAQHF.

The V call is TRBV21-1, the J call TRBJ2-7; TRBD2 was called by the table and not checked on the DNA. TRBV21-1 is labeled a pseudogene. This CDR3 is 21 amino acids long. CDR3 sequence (DNA): TGTGCCAGCAGCAAAAGACCCTCTAGTAGCGGGAGGGCCAAAGGAACCTACGAGCAGTACTTC. Its translation: CASSKRPSSSGRAKGTYEQYF.

This chain uses TRBV5-4 with TRBJ1-1; possibly TRBD1 for D (5 bases). CDR1 SGHNT and CDR2 YYREEE come from the germline V gene (reference sequence). Trimming pared 7 bases from V and 1 base from J, leaving 11 bases between. The CDR3 sequence is 13 residues long. As DNA, the CDR3 is TGTGCCAGCCAGGGACTTCCGAACACTGAAGCTTTCTTT. Its translation: CASQGLPNTEAFF.

This sequence joins TRBV4-3 and TRBJ1-4; no clear D gene. Germline V CDR1 and CDR2: LGHNA, YSLEER. The CDR3 consists of 11 residues. The ends were cut back, 5 bases at V and 8 bases at J, with 6 bases in the middle. The chain's CDR3 is CASSSGEKLFF. The CDR3 DNA sequence: TGCGCCAGCAGCTCGGGGGAAAAACTGTTTTTT.

The chain is built from TRBV28 and TRBJ1-2; D uncertain. Germline values: CDR1 MDHEN, CDR2 SYDVKM. Trimming cost V 2 bases and J 3 bases, with 10 bases left between them. The CDR3 spans 14 residues. The CDR3 DNA follows: TGTGCCAGCAGTTTACTATCGGGAGACTATGGCTACACCTTC. Protein sequence: CASSLLSGDYGYTF.

The V call is TRBV5-4, the J call TRBJ2-7; 7 nucleotides agree with TRBD1. CDR3 length: 18 residues. Germline loops: CDR1 SGHNT, CDR2 YYREEE (reference sequence). V lost 0 bases and J lost 4; bases outside the gene matches: 16. The CDR3: CASSLVPRQQGSQYEQYF. DNA of the CDR3: TGTGCCAGCAGCTTGGTGCCGCGGCAACAGGGGTCCCAATACGAGCAGTACTTC.

The chain uses TRBV7-9 and TRBJ2-1; D remains unclear. Germline loops: CDR1 SEHNR, CDR2 FQNEAQ (reference sequence). This CDR3 spans 13 amino acids. Trimming left V 4 bases short and J 5 bases short, with 9 bases between. The CDR3 region is CASSSDADNEQFF. The CDR3 bases are TGTGCCAGCAGCTCCGACGCGGACAATGAGCAGTTCTTC. The variable domain in full, completed from reference TRBV7-9 and TRBJ2-1, reads DTGVSQNPRHKITKRGQNVTFRCDPISEHNRLYWYRQTLGQGPEFLTYFQNEAQLEKSRLLSDRFSAERPKGSFSTLEIQRTEQGDSAMYLCASSSDADNEQFFGPGTRLTVL.

In regard to this clone: A read error may account for a junction end that differs from germline. The chain is built from TRBV7-7 and TRBJ2-3; D perhaps matches TRBD1 (6 bases). CDR1 and CDR2 from the germline V gene are SSHAT and FNYEAQ (reference sequence). This CDR3 has 14 residues. The CDR3 coding sequence is TGTGCTAGCAGCTTGGACAGTCTCACAGATACGCAGTATTTT. Residues: CASSLDSLTDTQYF.

V and J are TRBV28 and TRBJ2-5; possible D gene TRBD2, 5 bases. Germline CDR1 MDHEN, CDR2 SYDVKM. This CDR3 region has 14 residues. The V end lost 3 bases, the J end lost 5 bases, and 13 bases lay between the germline ends. The CDR3 bases are TGTGCCAGCAGTTTCGTTTCCACGGGGGAGACCCAGTACTTC. This codes for CASSFVSTGETQYF.

As DNA, the CDR3 is TGTGCCAGCAGTTTAAGAGGGGTTCTGACAGGGCGAATTGATGGCTACACCTTC. As protein: CASSLRGVLTGRIDGYTF. The chain couples TRBV28 to TRBJ1-2; 7 bases line up with TRBD1. J was trimmed by 6 bases and V by 2 bases; bases with no gene match: 18. CDR3 size: 18 residues. Germline V gene lookup returns CDR1 MDHEN and CDR2 SYDVKM.

The CDR3 DNA follows: TGTGCCAGCTCACTTGACAGGGAAGGACATGGCTACACCTTC. Its protein product is CASSLDREGHGYTF. The V and J genes are TRBV18 and TRBJ1-2; 7 bases agree with TRBD1. The CDR3 consists of 14 residues. The junction had 8 bases not matched to a gene; V was cut back by 4 bases and J by 6 bases. Germline V lookup: CDR1 KGHSH, CDR2 LQKENI.

This sequence joins TRBV19 and TRBJ1-4; no clear D gene. The germline gives CDR1 LNHDA, CDR2 SQIVND (reference sequence). This CDR3 region has 13 residues. Trimming removed 6 bases at V and 5 bases at J, with 10 bases between. CDR3 region: CASSGRWNEKLFF. The CDR3 nucleotides are TGTGCCAGTAGCGGGAGGTGGAATGAAAAACTGTTTTTT.

The sample holds a few counts of this clone. V and J are TRBV9 and TRBJ1-5; perhaps TRBD1 as D (6 bases). The CDR3 consists of 15 residues. V lost 4 bases and J lost 4, with 15 bases in between. CDR1 is SGDLS and CDR2 is YYNGEE in the germline V gene. The CDR3 reads CASSRLGQQNQPQHF. CDR3 in DNA: TGTGCCAGCAGCCGTTTAGGACAGCAGAATCAGCCCCAGCATTTT.

The genes are TRBV6-5 and TRBJ2-7; 8 bases match TRBD1. With 5 bases clipped from V and 4 bases from J, the junction kept 7 bases outside the gene matches. Germline CDR1 MNHEY, CDR2 SVGAGI. The CDR3 spans 14 residues. This CDR3 reads CASSRQGIWYEQYF. The CDR3, as DNA: TGTGCCAGCAGTAGACAGGGGATTTGGTACGAGCAGTACTTC.

The chain links TRBV3-1 (or the pseudogene TRBV3-2) to TRBJ1-1; tentative D call: TRBD1 (6 bases). The germline CDR1 and CDR2 sequences are LGHDT and YNNKEL (reference sequence). CDR3 length equals 14 residues. The germline V and J ends were trimmed by 1 base and 4 bases, with 10 bases remaining between them. CDR3 region: CASSQGGPGTEAFF. DNA of the CDR3: TGTGCCAGCAGCCAAGGGGGGCCGGGCACTGAAGCTTTCTTT.

This chain links TRBV28 with TRBJ2-7; weak D call: TRBD1 (5 bases). This CDR3 comprises 14 residues. CDR1 and CDR2 from the germline V gene are MDHEN and SYDVKM. V was shortened by 7 bases and J by 0 bases, with 13 bases between the two germline ends. CDR3 amino acids: CASTPGPLSYEQYF. The CDR3 coding sequence is TGTGCCAGCACCCCAGGGCCCCTCTCCTACGAGCAGTACTTC.

The chain carries TRBV2 and TRBJ2-2, with TRBD2 as a possible D gene (6 bases). The V end was cut by 7 bases, the J end by 6 bases, with 18 bases between. The CDR3 runs 15 residues. Germline CDR1 is SNHLY and CDR2 is FYNNEI. CDR3 sequence: CASKELAGRAGELFF. CDR3 nucleotide sequence: TGTGCCAGCAAAGAGTTGGCGGGAAGGGCCGGGGAGCTGTTTTTT.

The rearrangement links TRBV18 to TRBJ2-2; 8 nucleotides line up with TRBD1. CDR1 and CDR2 (germline): KGHSH, LQKENI. Trimming at V came to 6 bases and at J to 5 bases, leaving 11 bases not matched to a gene. CDR3 length: 16 residues. DNA for the CDR3: TGTGCCAGCTCCCGCACCGGGACAGGACGAACCGGGGAGCTGTTTTTT. Translating it yields CASSRTGTGRTGELFF.

This chain connects TRBV9 to TRBJ2-1, with 8 bases that match TRBD1. Germline V gene lookup returns CDR1 SGDLS and CDR2 YYNGEE. The CDR3 sequence is 17 residues long. After removal of 3 bases from V and 2 bases from J, the junction contained 10 bases not matched to a gene. CDR3 in DNA: TGTGCCAGCAGCGGACAGACCGGGACAGGTCCCTACAATGAGCAGTTCTTC. Its protein product is CASSGQTGTGPYNEQFF. The complete variable domain, with remaining parts taken from reference TRBV9 and TRBJ2-1, reads DSGVTQTPKHLITATGQRVTLRCSPRSGDLSVYWYQQSLDQGLQFLIQYYNGEERAKGNILERFSAQQFPDLHSELNLSSLELGDSALYFCASSGQTGTGPYNEQFFGPGTRLTVL.

The gene calls are TRBV24-1 and TRBJ2-3; TRBD2 matches 8 bases. Trimming at V came to 9 bases and at J to 0 bases, leaving 7 bases not matched to a gene. This CDR3 spans 15 amino acids. CDR1 and CDR2 from the germline V gene are KGHDR and SFDVKD. This CDR3 reads CATSPGGLSTDTQYF. CDR3 nucleotide sequence: TGTGCCACCTCCCCGGGGGGGTTAAGCACAGATACGCAGTATTTT.

The chain joins TRBV6-6 to TRBJ2-7, with D unclear. Germline V gene lookup returns CDR1 MNHNY and CDR2 SVGAGI (reference sequence). Trimming cost V 4 bases and J 5 bases, with 9 bases left between them. This CDR3 is 12 amino acids long. Here the CDR3 reads CASSWSSDEQYF. In DNA, the CDR3 is TGTGCCAGCAGTTGGTCTTCGGACGAGCAGTACTTC.

The V gene is TRBV19, the J gene TRBJ1-2; D remains ambiguous. Germline-derived CDR1 and CDR2 are LNHDA and SQIVND (reference sequence). V lost 4 bases, J lost 0 bases, and 12 bases lay in between. The CDR3 covers 15 residues. CDR3 nucleotides: TGTGCCAGTAGTAAACCAGGATCACCTAACTATGGCTACACCTTC. It translates to CASSKPGSPNYGYTF.

The V and J genes are TRBV12-3 or TRBV12-4 and TRBJ1-1; D gene unclear. This CDR3 region has 13 residues. V shed 5 bases and J shed 1 base, with 8 bases lying between them. The CDR3 coding sequence is TGTGCCAGCAGTCCGAGACAGAACACTGAAGCTTTCTTT. Amino acids: CASSPRQNTEAFF.